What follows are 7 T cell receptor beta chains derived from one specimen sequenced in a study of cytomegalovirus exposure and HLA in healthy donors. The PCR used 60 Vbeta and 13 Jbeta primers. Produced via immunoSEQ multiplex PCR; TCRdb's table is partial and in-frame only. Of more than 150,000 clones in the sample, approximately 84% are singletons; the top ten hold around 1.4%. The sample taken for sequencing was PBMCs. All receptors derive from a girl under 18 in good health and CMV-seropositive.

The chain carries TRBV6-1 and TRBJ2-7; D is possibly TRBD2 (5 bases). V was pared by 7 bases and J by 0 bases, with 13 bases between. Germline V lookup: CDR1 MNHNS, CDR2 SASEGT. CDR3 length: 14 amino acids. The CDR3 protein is CASMRALASYEQYF. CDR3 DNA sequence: TGTGCCAGCATGCGGGCCCTCGCCTCCTACGAGCAGTACTTC.

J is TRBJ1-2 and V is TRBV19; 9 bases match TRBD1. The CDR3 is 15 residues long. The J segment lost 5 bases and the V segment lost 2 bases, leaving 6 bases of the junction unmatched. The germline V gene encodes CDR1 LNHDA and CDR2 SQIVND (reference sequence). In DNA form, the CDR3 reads TGTGCCAGTAGTATATTTCGGACAGGGGATTATGGCTACACCTTC. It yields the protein CASSIFRTGDYGYTF.

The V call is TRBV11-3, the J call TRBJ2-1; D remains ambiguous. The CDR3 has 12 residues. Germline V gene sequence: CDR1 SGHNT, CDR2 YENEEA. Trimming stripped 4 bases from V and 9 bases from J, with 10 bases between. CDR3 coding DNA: TGTGCCAGCAGCTCCCTGGCAAGTGAGCAGTTCTTC. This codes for CASSSLASEQFF.

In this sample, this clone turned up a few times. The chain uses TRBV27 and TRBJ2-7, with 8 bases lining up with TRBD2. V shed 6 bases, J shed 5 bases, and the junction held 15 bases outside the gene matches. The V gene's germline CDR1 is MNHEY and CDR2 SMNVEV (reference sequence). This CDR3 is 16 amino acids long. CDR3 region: CASSLLYSGGPHEQYF. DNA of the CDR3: TGTGCCAGCAGCCTCCTCTACAGCGGGGGACCTCACGAGCAGTACTTC.

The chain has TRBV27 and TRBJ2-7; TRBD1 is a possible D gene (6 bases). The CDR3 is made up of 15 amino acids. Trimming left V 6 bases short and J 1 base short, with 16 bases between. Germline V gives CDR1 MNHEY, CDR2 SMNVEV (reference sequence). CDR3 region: CASRPRTAGSYEQYF. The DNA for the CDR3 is TGTGCCAGCAGGCCCAGGACAGCCGGTTCCTACGAGCAGTACTTC.

The CDR3 coding sequence is TGCGCCAGCAGTGAGGAGAGGGTTTGGGCCGGGGAGCTGTTTTTT. Encoded protein: CASSEERVWAGELFF. The chain recombines TRBV10-2 with TRBJ2-2; the D gene is possibly TRBD2 (5 bases). The germline V and J ends were trimmed by 2 bases and 6 bases, with 13 bases remaining between them. Per germline, CDR1 WSHSY and CDR2 SAAADI. The CDR3 is 15 amino acids.

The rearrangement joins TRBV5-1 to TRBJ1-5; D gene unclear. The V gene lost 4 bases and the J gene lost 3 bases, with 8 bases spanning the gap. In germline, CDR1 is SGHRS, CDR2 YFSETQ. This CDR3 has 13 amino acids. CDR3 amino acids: CASSPTPNQPQHF. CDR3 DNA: TGCGCCAGCAGCCCGACACCCAATCAGCCCCAGCATTTT.